A single sample gave rise to the 19 T cell receptor beta chains below, sequenced in a study of T cells in Graves' hyperthyroidism and ophthalmopathy. Amplification targeted TCR beta CDR3 regions from RNA transcripts. Initially, a first-round RT-PCR of the TCR CDR3 employed the HTBI primer set. TCRdb re-called the multiplex PCR reads through MiXCR, storing one row per CDR3 protein. The sample comprises 300,000 to 450,000 distinct CDR3 sequences, roughly 15% of which are singletons, and about 20% rests with the top ten. Source material: blood. All receptors derive from a woman in her 30s with Graves' ophthalmopathy.

Many counts were recorded for this clonotype. The chain recombines TRBV20-1 with TRBJ2-1; 9 bases agree with TRBD2. CDR3 size: 18 residues. Germline V gene sequence: CDR1 DFQATT, CDR2 SNEGSKA (reference sequence). J lost 5 bases, V lost 0 bases, and 14 bases had no gene match. CDR3 in amino acids: CSARDPGQRGGGDNEQFF. The CDR3 nucleotides read TGCAGTGCTAGAGACCCCGGTCAAAGGGGCGGGGGGGACAATGAGCAGTTCTTC.

The chain uses TRBV4-1 and TRBJ1-3; a weak D match, TRBD1 (6 bases). The V gene lost 0 bases and the J gene lost 0 bases, with 18 bases spanning the gap. This CDR3 contains 19 residues. The germline CDR1 and CDR2 sequences are MGHRA and YSYEKL. CDR3 DNA sequence: TGCGCCAGCAGCCAAGATGGGAGGGGGGAAATATCCTCTGGAAACACCATATATTTT. It yields the protein CASSQDGRGEISSGNTIYF.

Concerning this clonotype: A read error is possible here, since a much larger clone lies one base away. The rearrangement joins TRBV19 to TRBJ1-5, with D perhaps TRBD1 (5 bases). The CDR3 runs 16 residues. Germline CDR1 is LNHDA and CDR2 is SQIVND (reference sequence). CDR3 nucleotides: TGTACCAGTAAGTCGGTAGGGACCATCTCTAATCAGCCCCAGCATTTT. Residues: CTSKSVGTISNQPQHF.

This clonotype was observed many times. The rearrangement uses TRBV18 and TRBJ1-2; 8 nucleotides agree with TRBD1. Germline trimming cut 5 bases from V and 6 bases from J; bases unmatched to any gene: 11. Looked up from germline, CDR1 is KGHSH and CDR2 is LQKENI. There are 15 residues in the CDR3. CDR3 coding DNA: TGTGCCAGCTCAACAGGACAGGGTTTTTTGAATGGCTACACCTTC. This gives the protein CASSTGQGFLNGYTF.

This clonotype occurred many times. The gene calls are TRBV18 and TRBJ2-3, with D maybe TRBD2 (5 bases). Trimming pared 3 bases from V and 5 bases from J, leaving 18 bases between. The CDR3 length is 16 residues. Looked up from germline, CDR1 is KGHSH and CDR2 is LQKENI. CDR3 amino acids: CASSPLVGSGLDTQYF. The CDR3 coding sequence is TGTGCCAGCTCACCCCTCGTAGGTTCGGGGTTAGATACGCAGTATTTT.

The V and J genes are TRBV29-1 and TRBJ1-1; D possibly corresponds to TRBD1 (6 bases). This CDR3 spans 12 amino acids. Germline lookup yields CDR1 SQVTM and CDR2 ANQGSEA. V shed 5 bases and J shed 7 bases, with 14 bases lying between them. The CDR3 DNA follows: TGCAGCGTTAGGGACAAGATCTTTGAAGCTTTCTTT. This encodes CSVRDKIFEAFF.

In its sample, this clonotype was seen a few times. The chain employs TRBV7-3 and TRBJ2-7, with a possible D match to TRBD1 (6 bases). V was cut by 2 bases and J by 2 bases, with 13 bases left in between. The germline V gene encodes CDR1 SGHTA and CDR2 FQGTGA. The CDR3 is made up of 15 amino acids. CDR3 sequence reads: CASSLFGDKTYEQYF. The CDR3 nucleotides read TGTGCCAGCAGCTTATTTGGGGACAAAACCTACGAGCAGTACTTC.

The genes are TRBV9 and TRBJ1-1; 10 positions agree with TRBD1. The germline CDR1 and CDR2 sequences are SGDLS and YYNGEE. The J segment lost 1 base and the V segment lost 4 bases, leaving 13 bases of the junction unmatched. The CDR3 covers 18 residues. The CDR3 sequence: CASSTHPGQGTSNTEAFF. CDR3 nucleotides: TGTGCCAGCAGCACACACCCGGGACAGGGGACATCGAACACTGAAGCTTTCTTT.

This clonotype was seen repeatedly, ten times or more. The chain is built from TRBV20-1 and TRBJ1-6, with D possibly matching TRBD1 (5 bases). Germline V lookup: CDR1 DFQATT, CDR2 SNEGSKA (reference sequence). The ends were cut back, 6 bases at V and 4 bases at J, with 19 bases in the middle. There are 16 residues in the CDR3. CDR3 coding DNA: TGCAGTGCCGACGCATCCACGGGACGTTATAATTCACCCCTCCACTTT. It specifies CSADASTGRYNSPLHF.

This clonotype was seen many times. The J gene is TRBJ2-1, the V gene TRBV11-3; no definite D call. In germline, CDR1 is SGHNT, CDR2 YENEEA. Trimming removed 1 base at V and 7 bases at J, with 8 bases between. This CDR3 has 13 amino acids. The CDR3 DNA is TGTGCCAGCAGCTTAGTGGTTGGAAATGAGCAGTTCTTC. It encodes CASSLVVGNEQFF.

In this sample, this clonotype turned up many times. The rearrangement links TRBV18 to TRBJ1-1, with TRBD1 identical over 7 bases. Per the germline V gene, CDR1 is KGHSH and CDR2 is LQKENI. After removal of 3 bases from V and 7 bases from J, the junction contained 14 bases not matched to a gene. The CDR3 has 16 residues. The CDR3 DNA reads TGTGCCAGCTCACCCGTCCAGGGGGGAAGGACCGGTGAAGCTTTCTTT. Translating it yields CASSPVQGGRTGEAFF.

This clonotype has ten or more counts. The chain links TRBV28 to TRBJ2-5; 8 nucleotides line up with TRBD2. The V segment lost 3 bases and the J segment 2 bases; nucleotides outside the gene matches: 5. CDR3 size: 15 residues. From germline, CDR1 is MDHEN and CDR2 SYDVKM. CDR3 sequence reads: CASSLSGGLQETQYF. CDR3 DNA: TGTGCCAGCAGTTTGTCGGGGGGGCTTCAAGAGACCCAGTACTTC. The complete variable domain, with remaining parts taken from reference TRBV28 and TRBJ2-5, reads DVKVTQSSRYLVKRTGEKVFLECVQDMDHENMFWYRQDPGLGLRLIYFSYDVKMKEKGDIPEGYSVSREKKERFSLILESASTNQTSMYLCASSLSGGLQETQYFGPGTRLLVL.

This clonotype was counted many times. This chain uses TRBV28 with TRBJ1-2, with D perhaps matching TRBD1 (6 bases). In germline, CDR1 is MDHEN, CDR2 SYDVKM. The length of the CDR3 is 15 residues. V was cut by 8 bases and J by 1 base, with 17 bases left in between. Here the CDR3 reads CASATGTPYNYGYTF. The CDR3 coding sequence is TGTGCCAGCGCTACCGGGACACCTTATAACTATGGCTACACCTTC.

This clonotype occurred many times. The CDR3 spells CAWSDTAGGLTGELFF. The DNA of the CDR3 is TGTGCCTGGAGTGATACAGCGGGGGGGCTGACCGGGGAGCTGTTTTTT. This rearrangement joins TRBV30 to TRBJ2-2; 10 positions match TRBD2. The germline V gene encodes CDR1 GTSNPN and CDR2 SVGIG (reference sequence). Unmatched junction bases numbered 7, after V lost 1 base and J lost 5 bases. The CDR3 loop spans 16 amino acids.

A note on this clonotype: Possible read error: a much larger clone is one base away. The chain links TRBV19 to TRBJ2-1, with TRBD1 matching over 11 bases. Germline CDR1 LNHDA, CDR2 SQIVND (reference sequence). This CDR3 region has 16 residues. CDR3 in amino acids: CAGSIGGQGVGDEQFF. The CDR3 DNA follows: TGTGCCGGTAGTATCGGGGGACAGGGGGTAGGGGATGAGCAGTTCTTC.

This clonotype has only a few counts. The rearrangement uses TRBV25-1 and TRBJ2-7, with D unclear. Trimming stripped 1 base from V and 0 bases from J, with 7 bases between. Germline V gene data show CDR1 as MGHDK and CDR2 as SYGVNS. This CDR3 has 14 amino acids. CDR3 loop: CASSESLFSYEQYF. The CDR3 DNA follows: TGTGCCAGCAGTGAATCTCTGTTCTCCTACGAGCAGTACTTC.

With respect to this clonotype: This clone may be a read error of a much larger clone one base away. V gene TRBV7-2 combines with J gene TRBJ2-1; TRBD1 aligns across 8 bases. The CDR3 is 15 residues long. With V trimmed by 3 bases and J by 8 bases, 9 bases remained unmatched. The germline CDR1 and CDR2 sequences are SGHTA and FQGNSA. CDR3 nucleotides: TGTGCCAGCAGCTTTTGGACAGGGTTAACCGATGAGCAGTTCTTC. Translated, it gives CASSFWTGLTDEQFF.

This clonotype was seen ten or more times. The chain couples TRBV11-2 to TRBJ2-7; unclear D gene. The CDR3 is 18 residues long. The V gene's germline CDR1 is SGHAT and CDR2 FQNNGV. V was shortened by 1 base and J by 0 bases, with 19 bases between the two germline ends. CDR3 sequence: CASSLVWVSAESSYEQYF. In DNA, the CDR3 is TGTGCCAGCAGCTTAGTGTGGGTCTCGGCGGAAAGCTCCTACGAGCAGTACTTC.

Comment on this clonotype: Given a much more abundant clone one base away, this may be a read error. The chain has TRBV28 and TRBJ2-2; no definite D call. CDR1 and CDR2 (germline): MDHEN, SYDVKM. The CDR3 extends over 15 amino acids. The CDR3 DNA reads TGTGCCGGCAGTTTATCATACAGGAACACCGGGGAGCTGTTTTTT. Translated: CAGSLSYRNTGELFF.